The rows below give T cell receptor beta chains drawn from one sample of a study of PD-1 blockade in classical Hodgkin lymphoma. Assay: immunoSEQ multiplex PCR; the TCRdb copy retains only in-frame clones and omits some. The sample lists about 17,000 clones; 65% to 85% were seen once. The sample was CD4+ T cells from blood, taken before the fourth cycle of nivolumab. These receptors were taken from a human donor with classical Hodgkin lymphoma. CDR3s include the opening cysteine and the closing phenylalanine or tryptophan. Each record gives: J gene, V gene, CDR3 protein.

TRBJ2-1	TRBV5-1	CASSWGQGAGNEQFF
TRBJ1-2	TRBV2	CANSDNRGGYTF
TRBJ1-5	TRBV18	CASSSRPLTGDGHQPQHF
TRBJ1-1	TRBV18	CASSAFGDTEAFF
TRBJ2-7	TRBV6-1	CASSGTGVSYEQYF
TRBJ1-5	TRBV25-1	CASSDPAGPQHF
TRBJ2-5	TRBV18	CASSPYFPRGSQETQYF
TRBJ2-3	TRBV5-1	CASSFEGSHADTQYF
TRBJ2-7	TRBV7-2	CASSQAGGRTYEQYF
TRBJ1-1	TRBV6-6	CASFLIIGGSEAFF
TRBJ2-3	TRBV5-1	CASSLGLGASTDTQYF
TRBJ1-1	TRBV18	CASSLNLNTEAFF
TRBJ2-1	TRBV6-6	CASSTSTSGRNEQFF
TRBJ2-5	TRBV29-1	CSGGLADHQYF
TRBJ2-4	TRBV28	CASSLQGGNIQYF
TRBJ2-1	TRBV15	CATSRGIGAYNEQFF
TRBJ2-1	TRBV19	CASSIIRTSGGREQFF
TRBJ2-7	TRBV6-1	CASSERSPSLAGVFYEQYF
TRBJ1-1	TRBV7-9	CASSLGAENTEAFF
TRBJ2-3	TRBV10-3	CAISESGQSKGDTQYF
TRBJ1-2	TRBV19	CASSKGGVYGYTF
TRBJ2-7	TRBV2	CASSCGTGGYEQYF
TRBJ2-5	TRBV5-1	CASSPLGGTSGQETQYF
TRBJ2-6	TRBV25-1	CASSPSTTGQSRANVLTF
TRBJ2-7	TRBV6-1	CASRKQGPQTYEQYF
TRBJ2-7	TRBV5-5	CASSANLQASYEQYF
TRBJ2-2	TRBV11-2	CASSSNTGELFF
TRBJ2-3	TRBV2	CASSGHRENTDTQYF
TRBJ2-7	TRBV10-1	CASSEPGTSGEQYF
TRBJ2-7	TRBV7-2	CASSAGTSGIRSYEQYF
TRBJ1-1	TRBV10-1	CASSEGLNTEAFF
TRBJ2-7	TRBV6-6	CASSPEGILYEQYF
TRBJ2-7	TRBV6-1	CASSASRLSYEQYF
TRBJ2-3	TRBV18	CASSPPGRGADTQYF
TRBJ2-1	TRBV18	CASSPTSGFNEQFF
TRBJ2-7	TRBV6-1	CASSRTDEQYF
TRBJ2-1	TRBV7-9	CASSLVPGGEQFF
TRBJ2-3	TRBV14	CASSHTDTQYF
TRBJ2-6	TRBV30	CAWRGTARNSGANVLTF
TRBJ2-3	TRBV18	CASSNLGLLDTQYF
TRBJ2-7	TRBV18	CASSPPGLADFSYEQYF
TRBJ1-6	TRBV9	CASSPRGGQGNSPLHF
TRBJ1-1	TRBV5-1	CASSLGDDTEAFF
TRBJ2-7	TRBV7-2	CASSVATGYSYEQYF
TRBJ1-4	TRBV28	CASSTPGTGSTNEKLFF
TRBJ1-5	TRBV28	CASRGNQPQHF
TRBJ2-3	TRBV10-3	CAISEGGSTDTQYF
TRBJ2-7	TRBV11-2	CASSLNYEQYF
TRBJ1-5	TRBV10-3	CAISGGQGEVQPQHF
TRBJ1-1	TRBV6-6	CASSAGGEYTEAFF
TRBJ2-1	TRBV28	CASSSNSRNEQFF
TRBJ2-7	TRBV15	CATSGGHYEQYF
TRBJ2-7	TRBV5-1	CASSLGLVANYEQYF
TRBJ1-4	TRBV7-9	CASSPAPAYNEKLFF
TRBJ2-7	TRBV9	CASSAREASGRSEQYF